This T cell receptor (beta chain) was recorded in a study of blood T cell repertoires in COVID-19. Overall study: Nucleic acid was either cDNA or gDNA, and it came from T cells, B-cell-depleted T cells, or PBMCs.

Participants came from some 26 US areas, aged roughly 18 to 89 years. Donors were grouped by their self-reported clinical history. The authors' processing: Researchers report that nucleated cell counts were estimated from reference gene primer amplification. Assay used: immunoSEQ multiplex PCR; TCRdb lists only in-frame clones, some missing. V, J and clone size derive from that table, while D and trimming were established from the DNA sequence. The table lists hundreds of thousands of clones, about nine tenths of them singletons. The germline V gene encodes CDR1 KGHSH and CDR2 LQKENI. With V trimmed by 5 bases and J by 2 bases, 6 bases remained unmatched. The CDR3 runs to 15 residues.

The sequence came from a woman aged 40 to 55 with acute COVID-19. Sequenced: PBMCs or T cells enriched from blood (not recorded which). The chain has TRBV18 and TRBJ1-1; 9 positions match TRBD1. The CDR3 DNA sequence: TGTGCCAGCTCAGTCGAGACAGGGGGAAACACTGAAGCTTTCTTT. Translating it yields CASSVETGGNTEAFF.